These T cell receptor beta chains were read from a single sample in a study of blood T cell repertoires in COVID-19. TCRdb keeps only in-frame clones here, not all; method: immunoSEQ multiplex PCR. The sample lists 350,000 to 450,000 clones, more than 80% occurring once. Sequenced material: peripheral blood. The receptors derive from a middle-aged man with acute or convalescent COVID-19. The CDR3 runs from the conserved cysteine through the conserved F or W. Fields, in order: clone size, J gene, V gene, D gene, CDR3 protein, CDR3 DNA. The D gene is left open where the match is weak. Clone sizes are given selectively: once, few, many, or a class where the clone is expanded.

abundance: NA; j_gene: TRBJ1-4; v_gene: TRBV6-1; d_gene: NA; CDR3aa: CASSEWQGNVNEKLFF; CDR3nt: TGTGCCAGCAGTGAATGGCAGGGGAATGTTAATGAAAAACTGTTTTTT
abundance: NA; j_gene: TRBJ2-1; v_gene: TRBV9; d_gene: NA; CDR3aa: CASSADGEQFF; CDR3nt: TGTGCCAGCAGCGCCGACGGGGAGCAGTTCTTC
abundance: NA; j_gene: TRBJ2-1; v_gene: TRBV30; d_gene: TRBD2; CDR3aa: CAWSKGLAGVDEQFF; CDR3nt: TGTGCCTGGAGTAAGGGACTAGCGGGAGTGGATGAGCAGTTCTTC
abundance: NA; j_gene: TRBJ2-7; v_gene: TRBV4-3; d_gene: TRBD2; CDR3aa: CASSLRGGNSYEQYF; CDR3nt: TGCGCCAGCAGCCTCCGGGGAGGGAACTCCTACGAGCAGTACTTC
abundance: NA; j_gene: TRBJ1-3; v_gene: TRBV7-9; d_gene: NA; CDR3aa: CASSLTGDPGNTIYF; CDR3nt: TGTGCCAGCAGCTTAACAGGAGACCCTGGAAACACCATATATTTT
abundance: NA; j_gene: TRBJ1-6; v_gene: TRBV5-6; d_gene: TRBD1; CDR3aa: CASSLQGATSSPLHF; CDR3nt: TGTGCCAGCAGCTTACAGGGGGCTACTAGTTCACCCCTCCACTTT
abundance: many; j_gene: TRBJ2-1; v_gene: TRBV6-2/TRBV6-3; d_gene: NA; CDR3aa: CASSYRDYNEQFF; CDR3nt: TGTGCCAGCAGTTACCGGGACTACAATGAGCAGTTCTTC
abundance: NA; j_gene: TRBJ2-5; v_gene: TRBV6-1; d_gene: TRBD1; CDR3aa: CASSAFRGINQETQYF; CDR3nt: TGTGCCAGCAGTGCGTTCAGGGGGATCAACCAAGAGACCCAGTACTTC
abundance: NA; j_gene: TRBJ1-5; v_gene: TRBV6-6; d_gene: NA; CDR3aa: CASRSDSRWNQPQHF; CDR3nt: TGTGCCAGCAGGTCCGACTCCCGCTGGAATCAGCCCCAGCATTTT
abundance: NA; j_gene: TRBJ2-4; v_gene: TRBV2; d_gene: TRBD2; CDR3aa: CASTGLAGGKNIQYF; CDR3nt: TGTGCCAGCACGGGACTAGCGGGAGGGAAAAACATTCAGTACTTC
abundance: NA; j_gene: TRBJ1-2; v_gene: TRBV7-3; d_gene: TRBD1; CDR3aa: CASRKGQGVGGYTF; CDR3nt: TGTGCCAGCAGAAAAGGCCAGGGGGTAGGCGGCTACACCTTC
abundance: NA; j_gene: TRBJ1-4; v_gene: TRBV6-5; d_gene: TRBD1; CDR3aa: CASKTGGREKLFF; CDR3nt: TGTGCCAGCAAAACAGGGGGCCGAGAAAAACTGTTTTTT
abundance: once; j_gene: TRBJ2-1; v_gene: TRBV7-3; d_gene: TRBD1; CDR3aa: CASSLTGQGRNEQFF; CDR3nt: TGTGCCAGCAGCTTAACCGGACAGGGGCGCAATGAGCAGTTCTTC
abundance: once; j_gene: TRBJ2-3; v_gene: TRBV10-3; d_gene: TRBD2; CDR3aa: CAISEAGVADTQYF; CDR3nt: TGTGCCATCAGTGAAGCGGGAGTGGCAGATACGCAGTATTTT
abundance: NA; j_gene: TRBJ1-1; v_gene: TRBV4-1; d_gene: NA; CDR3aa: CASSQEGRGGGFTEAFF; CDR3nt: TGCGCCAGCAGCCAAGAAGGGAGAGGCGGGGGCTTTACTGAAGCTTTCTTT
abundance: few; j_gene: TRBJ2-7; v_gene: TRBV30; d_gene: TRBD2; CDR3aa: CARGTSGDYEQYF; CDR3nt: TGTGCCCGCGGGACTAGCGGGGACTACGAGCAGTACTTC
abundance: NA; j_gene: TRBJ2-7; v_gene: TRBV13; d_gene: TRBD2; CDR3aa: CASSLDGRDDEQYF; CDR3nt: TGTGCCAGCAGCTTAGACGGGAGGGACGACGAGCAGTACTTC
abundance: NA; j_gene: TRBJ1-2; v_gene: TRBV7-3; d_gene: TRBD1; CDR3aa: CASSPRGGYTF; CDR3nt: TGTGCCAGCAGCCCCAGGGGGGGCTACACCTTC
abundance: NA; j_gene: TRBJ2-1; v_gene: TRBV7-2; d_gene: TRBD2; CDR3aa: CASSPRAGGEQFF; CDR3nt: TGTGCCAGCAGCCCGCGCGCGGGAGGCGAGCAGTTCTTC
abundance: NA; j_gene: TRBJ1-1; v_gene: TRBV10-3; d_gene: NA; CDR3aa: CAISRLLRTEAFF; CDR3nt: TGTGCCATCAGCCGCCTATTGCGCACTGAAGCTTTCTTT
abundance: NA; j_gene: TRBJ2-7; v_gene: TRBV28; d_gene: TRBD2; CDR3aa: CASSSRTSGFDEQYF; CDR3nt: TGTGCCAGCAGCTCCCGGACTAGCGGGTTCGACGAGCAGTACTTC
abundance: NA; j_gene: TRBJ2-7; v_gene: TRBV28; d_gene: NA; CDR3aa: CASRGAGEQYF; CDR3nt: TGTGCCAGCAGGGGGGCGGGCGAGCAGTACTTC
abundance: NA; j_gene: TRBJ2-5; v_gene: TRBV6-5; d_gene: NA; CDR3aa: CASSYSLRETQYF; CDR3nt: TGTGCCAGCAGTTACTCTTTGAGGGAGACCCAGTACTTC
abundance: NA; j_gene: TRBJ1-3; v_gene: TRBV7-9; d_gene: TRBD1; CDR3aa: CASSGGQGSSGNTIYF; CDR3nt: TGTGCCAGCAGCGGGGGACAGGGGAGCTCTGGAAACACCATATATTTT
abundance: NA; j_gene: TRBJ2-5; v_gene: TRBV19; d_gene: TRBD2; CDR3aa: CASRLAGGSPQETQYF; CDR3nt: TGTGCCAGTAGACTAGCGGGAGGGTCGCCACAAGAGACCCAGTACTTC
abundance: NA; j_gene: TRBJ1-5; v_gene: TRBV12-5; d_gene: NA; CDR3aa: CASGLNQPQHF; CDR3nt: TGTGCTAGTGGCTTAAATCAGCCCCAGCATTTT
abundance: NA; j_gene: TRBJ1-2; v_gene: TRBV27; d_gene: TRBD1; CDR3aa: CASRPDRDYGYTF; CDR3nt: TGTGCCAGCAGGCCGGACAGGGATTATGGCTACACCTTC
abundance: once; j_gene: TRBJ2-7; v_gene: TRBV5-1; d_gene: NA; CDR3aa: CASSLSPLSSYEQYF; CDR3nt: TGCGCCAGCAGCTTGTCCCCCCTTAGCTCCTACGAGCAGTACTTC
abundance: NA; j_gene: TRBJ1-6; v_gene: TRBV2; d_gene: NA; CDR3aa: CASSPRVLAPLHF; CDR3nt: TGTGCCAGCAGCCCCAGGGTCCTGGCACCCCTCCACTTT
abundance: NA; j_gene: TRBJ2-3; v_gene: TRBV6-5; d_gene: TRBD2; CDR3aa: CASTLLAGGTDTQYF; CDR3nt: TGTGCCAGCACACTCCTAGCGGGGGGCACAGATACGCAGTATTTT
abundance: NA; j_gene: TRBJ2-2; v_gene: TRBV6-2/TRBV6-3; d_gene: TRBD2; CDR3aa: CASSQGLAGRTGELFF; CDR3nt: TGTGCCAGCAGTCAGGGACTAGCGGGGCGGACCGGGGAGCTGTTTTTT
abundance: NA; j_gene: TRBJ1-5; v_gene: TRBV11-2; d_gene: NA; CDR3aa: CASSRWGVLGNQPQHF; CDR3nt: TGTGCCAGCAGCCGATGGGGGGTTCTGGGCAATCAGCCCCAGCATTTT
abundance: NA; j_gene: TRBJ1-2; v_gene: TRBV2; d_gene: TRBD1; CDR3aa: CASSGSPRGTGLYGYTF; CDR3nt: TGTGCCAGCAGTGGCTCCCCGAGGGGGACAGGGTTGTATGGCTACACCTTC
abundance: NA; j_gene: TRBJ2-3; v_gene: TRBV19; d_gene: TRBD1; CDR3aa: CASTPSDRGRWDTQYF; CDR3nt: TGTGCCAGTACTCCATCGGACAGGGGGCGGTGGGATACGCAGTATTTT
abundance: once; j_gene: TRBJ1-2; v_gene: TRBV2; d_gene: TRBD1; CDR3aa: CASSQRQGAYGYTF; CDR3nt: TGTGCCAGCAGCCAACGACAGGGGGCGTATGGCTACACCTTC